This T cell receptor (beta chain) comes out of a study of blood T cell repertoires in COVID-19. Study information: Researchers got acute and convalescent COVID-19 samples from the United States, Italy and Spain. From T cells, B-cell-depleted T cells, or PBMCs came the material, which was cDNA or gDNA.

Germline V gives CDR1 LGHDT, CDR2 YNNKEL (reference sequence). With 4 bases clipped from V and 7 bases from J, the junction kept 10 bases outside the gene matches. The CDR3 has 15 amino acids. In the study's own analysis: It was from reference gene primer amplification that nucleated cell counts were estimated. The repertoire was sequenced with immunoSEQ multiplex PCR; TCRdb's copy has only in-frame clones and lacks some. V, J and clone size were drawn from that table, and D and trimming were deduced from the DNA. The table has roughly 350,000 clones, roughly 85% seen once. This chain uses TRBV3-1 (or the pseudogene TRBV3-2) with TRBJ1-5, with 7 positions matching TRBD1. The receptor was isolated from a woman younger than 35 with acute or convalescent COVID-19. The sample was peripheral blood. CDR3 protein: CASSPGGQGGQPQHF. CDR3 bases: TGTGCCAGCAGCCCCGGTGGGCAGGGGGGACAGCCCCAGCATTTT.